The TCR beta chain under discussion was sequenced for a study of blood T cell repertoires in COVID-19 (dated by TCRdb to the early 2020s). Study-level background: Samples covering the acute and convalescent phases of COVID-19 were provided by collaborators in the United States, Italy and Spain. The samples were drawn from two sources: the first 160 participants of the ongoing ImmuneRACE study, and 1,000 to 1,500 subjects contributed by 6 global collaborators. The dataset comprised deeply sampled blood TCRbeta repertoires from subjects exposed to, actively infected with, or recovered from COVID-19. The repertoires were released in a freely available public database intended as a resource for research on the immune response to SARS-CoV-2. Nearly every sample came with metadata listing a de-identified subject ID, COVID-19 status, age in years and sex. The prospective study material was composed of cDNA or gDNA derived from T cells, B-cell-depleted T cells, or PBMCs. HLA class I and class II types, where available, came from metadata supplied by the sample provider rather than from assay-based typing.

TCRbeta CDR3 regions were amplified from genomic DNA by means of the immunoSEQ Assay, a bias-controlled multiplex PCR. On the study's bioinformatics: The number of nucleated cells in each sample was estimated from the amplification of reference gene primers within the assay. To quantify the absolute abundance of each unique TCRbeta CDR3 rearrangement, sequence reads were collapsed and filtered. Productive Simpson clonality was computed per sample as the square root of Simpson's diversity index over productive rearrangements. Held by TCRdb, this immuneACCESS table contains in-frame sequences only and omits some clones. Under half of the omission traces to an unresolved V gene where checked; the cause of the rest is unknown. That table gives V, J and clone size, and the DNA gave D and trimming. Here the sample has around 140,000 clones; more than 65% occur a single time. The top ten clones comprise around 9.6% of the sample.

Whole blood was collected in K2EDTA tubes by collaborating institutions according to the institutions' own protocols. Collaborator samples were shipped for TCRbeta analysis as frozen whole blood, isolated PBMCs, or DNA extracted from either sample type. General conclusions and limits of the study: How much clinical and demographic metadata was included differed by source and by participant, and the metadata was provided uncurated.

Remarks on this clone: Its target antigen remains unknown. The record has no base qualities; no much larger clone is one base away.

This clonotype originated in a man aged 55 to 70 with active or convalescent COVID-19. Sequencing input: peripheral blood.

The nucleotides are TGCGCCAGCAGCCAAGGACAGAGCAGCAATCAGCCCCAGCATTTT. It is translated as CASSQGQSSNQPQHF. The sequence links TRBV4-3 to TRBJ1-5; TRBD1 could be the D gene, as 5 bases match. V and J lose 1 base and 1 base, and a span of 8 bases separates them. Counted from cysteine to phenylalanine, this CDR3 has 15 amino acids. Only the CDR3 region is kept as DNA, spanning 45 bases read in frame from base 1. Via the germline V gene, CDR1 is LGHNA and CDR2 YSLEER.